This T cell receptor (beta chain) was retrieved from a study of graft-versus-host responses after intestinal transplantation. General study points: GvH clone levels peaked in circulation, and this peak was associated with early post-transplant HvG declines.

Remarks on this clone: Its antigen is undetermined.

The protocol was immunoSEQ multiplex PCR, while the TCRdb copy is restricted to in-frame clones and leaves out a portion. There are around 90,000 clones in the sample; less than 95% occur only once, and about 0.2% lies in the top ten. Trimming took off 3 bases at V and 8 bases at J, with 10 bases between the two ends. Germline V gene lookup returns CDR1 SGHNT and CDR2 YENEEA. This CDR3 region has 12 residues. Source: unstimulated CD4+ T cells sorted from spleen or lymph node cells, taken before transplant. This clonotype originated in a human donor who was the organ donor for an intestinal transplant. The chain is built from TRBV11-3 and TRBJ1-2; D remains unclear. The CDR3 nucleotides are TGTGCCAGCAGCTTTACAACGCACGGCTACACCTTC. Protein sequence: CASSFTTHGYTF.